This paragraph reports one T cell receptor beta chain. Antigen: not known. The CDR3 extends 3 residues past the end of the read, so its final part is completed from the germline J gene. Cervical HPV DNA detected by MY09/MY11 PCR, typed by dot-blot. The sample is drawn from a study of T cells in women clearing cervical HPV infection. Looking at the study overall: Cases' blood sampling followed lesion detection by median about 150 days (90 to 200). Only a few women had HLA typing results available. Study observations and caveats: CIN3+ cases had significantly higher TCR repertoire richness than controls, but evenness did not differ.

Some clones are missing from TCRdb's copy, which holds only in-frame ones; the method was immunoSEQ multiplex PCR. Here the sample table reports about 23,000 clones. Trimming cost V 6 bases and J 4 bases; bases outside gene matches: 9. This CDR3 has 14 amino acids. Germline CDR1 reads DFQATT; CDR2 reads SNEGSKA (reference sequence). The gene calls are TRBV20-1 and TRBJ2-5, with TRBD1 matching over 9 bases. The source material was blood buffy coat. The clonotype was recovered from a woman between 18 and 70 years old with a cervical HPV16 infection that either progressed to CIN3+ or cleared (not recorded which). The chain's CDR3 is CSARIGQGIETQYF. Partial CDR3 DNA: TGCAGTGCCAGGATAGGACAGGGGATAGAGACC.